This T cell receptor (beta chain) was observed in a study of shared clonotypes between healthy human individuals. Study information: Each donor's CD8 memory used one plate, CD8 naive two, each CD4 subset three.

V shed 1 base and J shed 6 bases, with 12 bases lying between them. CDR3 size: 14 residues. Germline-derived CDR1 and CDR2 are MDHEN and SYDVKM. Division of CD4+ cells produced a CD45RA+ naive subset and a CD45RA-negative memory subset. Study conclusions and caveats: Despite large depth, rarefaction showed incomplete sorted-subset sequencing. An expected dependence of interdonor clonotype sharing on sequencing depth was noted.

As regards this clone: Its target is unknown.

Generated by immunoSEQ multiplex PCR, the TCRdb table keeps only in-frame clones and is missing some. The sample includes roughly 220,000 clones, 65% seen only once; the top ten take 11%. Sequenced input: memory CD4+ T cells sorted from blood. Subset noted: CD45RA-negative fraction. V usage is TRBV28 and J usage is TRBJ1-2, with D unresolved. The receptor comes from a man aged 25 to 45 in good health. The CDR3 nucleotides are TGTGCCAGCAGTTTATTGGCGCATATGGATGGCTACACCTTC. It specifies CASSLLAHMDGYTF.